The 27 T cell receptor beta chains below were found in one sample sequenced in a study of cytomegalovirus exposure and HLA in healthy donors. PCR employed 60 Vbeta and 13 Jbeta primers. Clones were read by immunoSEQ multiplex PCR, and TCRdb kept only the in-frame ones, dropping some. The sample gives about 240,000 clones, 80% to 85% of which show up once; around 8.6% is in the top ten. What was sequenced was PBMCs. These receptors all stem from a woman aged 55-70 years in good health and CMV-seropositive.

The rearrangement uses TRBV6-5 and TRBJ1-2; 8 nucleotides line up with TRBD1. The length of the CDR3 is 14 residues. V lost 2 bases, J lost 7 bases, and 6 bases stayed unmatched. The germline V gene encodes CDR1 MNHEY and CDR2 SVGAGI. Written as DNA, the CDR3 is TGTGCCAGCAGTTACGGGGACAGGAGTTTTGGCTACACCTTC. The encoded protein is CASSYGDRSFGYTF.

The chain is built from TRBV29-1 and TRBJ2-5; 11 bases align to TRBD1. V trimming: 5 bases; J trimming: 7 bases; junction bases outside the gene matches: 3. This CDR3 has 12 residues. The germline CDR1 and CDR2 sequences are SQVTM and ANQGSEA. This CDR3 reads CSVHGTGGTQYF. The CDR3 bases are TGCAGCGTTCATGGGACAGGGGGGACCCAGTACTTC.

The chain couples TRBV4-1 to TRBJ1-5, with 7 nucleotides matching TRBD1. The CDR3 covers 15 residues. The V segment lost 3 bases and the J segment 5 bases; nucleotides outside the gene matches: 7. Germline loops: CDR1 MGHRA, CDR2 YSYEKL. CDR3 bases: TGCGCCAGCAGCCACCTGACAGGGCGGTATCAGCCCCAGCATTTT. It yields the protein CASSHLTGRYQPQHF.

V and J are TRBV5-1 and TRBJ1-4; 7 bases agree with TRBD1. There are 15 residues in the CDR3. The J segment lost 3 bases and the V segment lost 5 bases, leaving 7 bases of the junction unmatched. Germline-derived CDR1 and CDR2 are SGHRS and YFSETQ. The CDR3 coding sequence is TGCGCCAGCAGAGCCGACAGGGTGCCTAATGAAAAACTGTTTTTT. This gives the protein CASRADRVPNEKLFF.

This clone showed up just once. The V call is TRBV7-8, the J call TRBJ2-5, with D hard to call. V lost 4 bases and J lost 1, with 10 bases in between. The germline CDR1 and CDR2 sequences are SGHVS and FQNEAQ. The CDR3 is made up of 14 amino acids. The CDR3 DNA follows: TGTGCCAGCAGCTCCCGTCGAGCCCAAGAGACCCAGTACTTC. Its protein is CASSSRRAQETQYF.

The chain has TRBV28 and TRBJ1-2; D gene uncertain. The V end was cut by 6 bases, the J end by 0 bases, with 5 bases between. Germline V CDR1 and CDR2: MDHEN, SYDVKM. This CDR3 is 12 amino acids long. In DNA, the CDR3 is TGTGCCAGCAGGACAACTAACTATGGCTACACCTTC. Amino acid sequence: CASRTTNYGYTF.

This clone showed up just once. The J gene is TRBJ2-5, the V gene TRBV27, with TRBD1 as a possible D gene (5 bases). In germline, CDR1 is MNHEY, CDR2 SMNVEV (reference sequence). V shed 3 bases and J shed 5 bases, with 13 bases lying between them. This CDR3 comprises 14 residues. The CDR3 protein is CASSLFDSGETQYF. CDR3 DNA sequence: TGTGCCAGCAGTTTGTTCGACAGTGGGGAGACCCAGTACTTC.

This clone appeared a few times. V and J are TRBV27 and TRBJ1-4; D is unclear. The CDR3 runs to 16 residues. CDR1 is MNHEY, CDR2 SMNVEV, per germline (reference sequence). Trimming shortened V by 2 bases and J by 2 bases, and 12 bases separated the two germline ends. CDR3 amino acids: CASSLIGRRTNEKLFF. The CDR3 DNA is TGTGCCAGCAGTTTAATCGGGAGACGGACTAATGAAAAACTGTTTTTT.

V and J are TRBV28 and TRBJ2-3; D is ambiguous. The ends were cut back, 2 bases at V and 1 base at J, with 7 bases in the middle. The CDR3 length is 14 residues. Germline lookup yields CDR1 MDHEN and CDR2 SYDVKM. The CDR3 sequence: CASSLASGTDTQYF. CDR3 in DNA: TGTGCCAGCAGTTTAGCGTCGGGCACAGATACGCAGTATTTT.

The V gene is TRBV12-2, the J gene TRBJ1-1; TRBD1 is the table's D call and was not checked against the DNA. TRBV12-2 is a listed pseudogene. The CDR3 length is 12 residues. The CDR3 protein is CASRSRDREAFF. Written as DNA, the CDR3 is TGTGCAAGTCGCTCCAGGGACAGGGAAGCTTTCTTT.

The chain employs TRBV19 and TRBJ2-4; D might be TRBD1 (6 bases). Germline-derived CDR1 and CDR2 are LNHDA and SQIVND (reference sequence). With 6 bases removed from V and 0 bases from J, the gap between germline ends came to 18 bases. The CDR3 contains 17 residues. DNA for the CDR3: TGTGCCAGTAGGCCTTCTCAACAGGGTATAGCCAAAAACATTCAGTACTTC. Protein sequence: CASRPSQQGIAKNIQYF.

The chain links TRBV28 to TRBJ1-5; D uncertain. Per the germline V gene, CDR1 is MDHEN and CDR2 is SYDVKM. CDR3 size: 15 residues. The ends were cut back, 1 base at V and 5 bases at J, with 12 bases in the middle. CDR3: CASSLLAVRYQPQHF. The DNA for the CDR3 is TGTGCCAGCAGTTTATTGGCTGTCCGCTATCAGCCCCAGCATTTT.

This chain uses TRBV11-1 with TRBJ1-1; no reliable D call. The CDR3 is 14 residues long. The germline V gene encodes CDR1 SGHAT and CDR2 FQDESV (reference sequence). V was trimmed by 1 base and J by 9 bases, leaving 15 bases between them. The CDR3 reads CASSLETGGSQAFF. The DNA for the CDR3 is TGTGCCAGCAGCTTAGAAACGGGAGGTTCACAAGCTTTCTTT.

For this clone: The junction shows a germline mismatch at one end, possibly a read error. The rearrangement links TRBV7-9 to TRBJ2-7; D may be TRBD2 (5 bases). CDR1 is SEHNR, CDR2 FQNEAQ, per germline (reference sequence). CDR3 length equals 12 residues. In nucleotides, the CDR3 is TGTTCCAGCAGCCCCACTAGTTTCGAGCAGTACTTC. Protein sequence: CSSSPTSFEQYF.

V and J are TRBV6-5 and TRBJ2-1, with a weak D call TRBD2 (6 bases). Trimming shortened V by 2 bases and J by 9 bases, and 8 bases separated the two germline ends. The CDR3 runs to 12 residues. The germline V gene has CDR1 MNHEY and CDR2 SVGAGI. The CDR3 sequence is CASSYLGGEQFF. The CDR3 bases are TGTGCCAGCAGTTACCTCGGGGGTGAGCAGTTCTTC.

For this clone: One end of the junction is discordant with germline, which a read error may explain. The CDR3 is CSSSKDRVATGELFF. The CDR3, as DNA: TGTTCCAGCTCCAAAGACAGGGTCGCCACCGGGGAGCTGTTTTTT. This sequence joins TRBV7-9 and TRBJ2-2, with 7 bases fitting TRBD1. Per the germline V gene, CDR1 is SEHNR and CDR2 is FQNEAQ (reference sequence). The CDR3 length is 15 residues.

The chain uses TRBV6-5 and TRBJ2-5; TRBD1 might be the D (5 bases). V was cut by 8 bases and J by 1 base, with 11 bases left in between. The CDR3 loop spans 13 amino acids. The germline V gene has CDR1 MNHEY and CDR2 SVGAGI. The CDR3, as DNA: TGTGCCAGCGCCAAGGGGCCCCAAGAGACCCAGTACTTC. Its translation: CASAKGPQETQYF.

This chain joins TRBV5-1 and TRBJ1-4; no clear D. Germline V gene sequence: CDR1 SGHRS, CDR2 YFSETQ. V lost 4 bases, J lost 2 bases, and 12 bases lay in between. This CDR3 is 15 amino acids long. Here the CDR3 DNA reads TGCGCCAGCAGCGGGGTTGGGGAGACTAATGAAAAACTGTTTTTT. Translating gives CASSGVGETNEKLFF.

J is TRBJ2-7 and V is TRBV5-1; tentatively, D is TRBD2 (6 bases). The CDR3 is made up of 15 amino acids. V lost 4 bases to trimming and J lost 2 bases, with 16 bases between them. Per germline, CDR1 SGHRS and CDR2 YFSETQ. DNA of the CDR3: TGCGCCAGCAGCCTGCAAGCGGGCCCGCCCTACGAGCAGTACTTC. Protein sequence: CASSLQAGPPYEQYF.

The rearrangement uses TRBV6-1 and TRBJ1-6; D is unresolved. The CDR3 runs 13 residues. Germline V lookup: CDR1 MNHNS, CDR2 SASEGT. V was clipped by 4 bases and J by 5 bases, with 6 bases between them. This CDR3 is CASSVQNNSPLHF. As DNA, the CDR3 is TGTGCCAGCAGTGTACAGAATAATTCACCCCTCCACTTT.

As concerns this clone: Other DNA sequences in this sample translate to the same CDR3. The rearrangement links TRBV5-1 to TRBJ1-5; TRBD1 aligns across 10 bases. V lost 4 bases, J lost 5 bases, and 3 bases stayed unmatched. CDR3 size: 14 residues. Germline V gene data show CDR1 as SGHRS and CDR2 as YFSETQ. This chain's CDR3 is CASSPGTGDQPQHF. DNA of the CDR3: TGCGCCAGCAGCCCGGGGACAGGGGATCAGCCCCAGCATTTT.

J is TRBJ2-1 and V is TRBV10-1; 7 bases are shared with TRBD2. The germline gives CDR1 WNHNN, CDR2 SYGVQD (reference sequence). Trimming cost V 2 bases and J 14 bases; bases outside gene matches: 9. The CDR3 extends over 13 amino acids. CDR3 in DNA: TGCGCCAGCAGTGAGGGGGGGGTCAACCAGAAGTTCTTC. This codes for CASSEGGVNQKFF.

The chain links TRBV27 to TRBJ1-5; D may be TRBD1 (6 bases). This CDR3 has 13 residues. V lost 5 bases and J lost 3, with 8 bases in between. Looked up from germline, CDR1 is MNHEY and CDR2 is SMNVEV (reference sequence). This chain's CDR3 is CASSGQLNQPQHF. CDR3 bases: TGTGCCAGCAGTGGACAGCTCAATCAGCCCCAGCATTTT.

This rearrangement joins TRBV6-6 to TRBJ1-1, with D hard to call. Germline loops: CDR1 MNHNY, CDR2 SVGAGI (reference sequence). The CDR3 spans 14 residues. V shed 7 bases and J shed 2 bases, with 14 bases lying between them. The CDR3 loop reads CASILLGRNTEAFF. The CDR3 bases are TGTGCCAGCATTTTACTAGGACGCAACACTGAAGCTTTCTTT.

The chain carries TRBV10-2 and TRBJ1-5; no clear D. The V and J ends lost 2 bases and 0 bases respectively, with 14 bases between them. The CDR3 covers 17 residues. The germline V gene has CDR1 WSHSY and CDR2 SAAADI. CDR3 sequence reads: CASSEIPGSHSNQPQHF. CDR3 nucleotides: TGCGCCAGCAGTGAGATCCCGGGGTCTCATAGCAATCAGCCCCAGCATTTT.

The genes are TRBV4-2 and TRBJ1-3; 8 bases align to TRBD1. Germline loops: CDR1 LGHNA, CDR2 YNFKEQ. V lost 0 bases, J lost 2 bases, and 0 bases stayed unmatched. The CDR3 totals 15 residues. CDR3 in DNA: TGTGCCAGCAGCCAAGAGGACAGGGCTGGAAACACCATATATTTT. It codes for CASSQEDRAGNTIYF.

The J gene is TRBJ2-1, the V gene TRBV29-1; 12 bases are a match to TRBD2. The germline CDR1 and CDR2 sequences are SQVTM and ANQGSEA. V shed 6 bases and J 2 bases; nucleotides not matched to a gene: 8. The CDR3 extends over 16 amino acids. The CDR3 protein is CSVVTGTSGPYNEQFF. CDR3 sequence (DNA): TGCAGCGTGGTCACCGGGACTAGCGGGCCCTACAATGAGCAGTTCTTC.